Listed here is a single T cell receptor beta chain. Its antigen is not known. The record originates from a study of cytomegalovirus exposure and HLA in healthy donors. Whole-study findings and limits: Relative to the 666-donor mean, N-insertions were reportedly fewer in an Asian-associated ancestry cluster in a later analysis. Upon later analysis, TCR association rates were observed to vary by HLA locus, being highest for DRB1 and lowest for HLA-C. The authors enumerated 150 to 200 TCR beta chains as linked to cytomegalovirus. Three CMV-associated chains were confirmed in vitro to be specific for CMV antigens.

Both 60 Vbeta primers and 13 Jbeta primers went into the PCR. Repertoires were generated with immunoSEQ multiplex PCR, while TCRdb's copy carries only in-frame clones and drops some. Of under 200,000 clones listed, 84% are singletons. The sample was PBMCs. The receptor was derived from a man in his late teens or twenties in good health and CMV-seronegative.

The CDR3 sequence is CAISEQVNYGYTF. The CDR3 nucleotides read TGTGCCATCAGTGAGCAGGTTAACTATGGCTACACCTTC. The V call is TRBV10-3, the J call TRBJ1-2; D gene unclear. Trimming removed 2 bases at V and 1 base at J, with 5 bases between. The CDR3 has 13 residues. Germline V gene sequence: CDR1 ENHRY, CDR2 SYGVKD.